The present T cell receptor beta chain was sequenced within a study of T cell repertoires in cytomegalovirus infection (dated by TCRdb to 2018 to 2020). Regarding the study in general: The peptide stimulations were aimed at well-studied HLA-B-restricted epitopes as well as recently identified HLA-C-restricted CMV epitopes, whose presentation resists viral immunomodulation. Because public TCR beta signatures pointed to carriage of CMV infection together with the matching HLA type, the HLA type of each donor mattered for the analysis. Overall results and qualifications from the work: The ex vivo response was dominated by HLA-C-restricted CMV-specific TCR beta clonotypes, which also provided the single most frequent clonotype in two of eight donors. In both this cohort and an independent approximately 400-donor cohort, the cumulative frequency of public TCR beta family members distinguished carriers of CMV infection plus the relevant HLA type.

Trimming takes 1 base from V and 1 base from J, and the germline ends sit 6 bases apart. There are 15 amino acids in the CDR3, from cysteine to phenylalanine inclusive. Only the CDR3 part of the read is kept: 45 bases, read in frame from the first base. The germline V gene yields KGHDR for CDR1 and SFDVKD for CDR2. Read against the paper, the sample's treatment or condition label means: in vitro stimulation with specific CMV peptide epitopes to enrich CMV-specific T cells. The run used an Illumina HiSeq 1500. Starting from the raw public reads, TCRdb applied fastp trimming at Q25, assembled clones with MiXCR and retained in-frame beta chains. Merged by CDR3 protein, the rows form single entries marked with the most common genes and DNA. This sample is represented by approximately 1,000,000 distinct CDR3 sequences; approximately 31% of them were singletons. The ten largest clones represent about 14% of the sample.

The sample holds a few counts of this clonotype. This clone's antigen is unknown. No base qualities exist here, and no much larger clone lies one base off it. This sequence originates from a human donor in good health (CMV status not recorded). Some clones in this sample may be carry-over from other donors' samples. This specimen consisted of cultured CD8+ T cells from PBMCs, obtained from culture after CMV antigen stimulation. The chain was built from TRBV24-1 and TRBJ2-2, with no confidently assigned D gene. The DNA sequence is TGTGCCACCAGTGATTTTGGGGTGAACACCGGGGAGCTGTTTTTT. Translation gives CATSDFGVNTGELFF.